Listed below are T cell receptor beta chains from one sample, sequenced in a study of cytomegalovirus exposure and HLA in healthy donors. The method was immunoSEQ multiplex PCR; TCRdb's version includes in-frame clones alone and lacks a portion of them. Found here are under 250,000 clones, over 80% of them singletons; the top ten hold roughly 5.7%. Input material: PBMCs. The receptors shown here come from a woman aged 18-35 years in good health and CMV-seronegative. The CDR3 runs from the conserved cysteine through the conserved F or W. Fields, in order: J gene, D gene, V gene, clone size, CDR3 DNA, CDR3 protein. The D gene is left open where the match is weak. Some rows mark clone size as missing; the rest say once, few, many or name a class of expanded clone.

J: TRBJ2-7; D: -; V: TRBV25-1; size: once; DNA: TGTGCCAGCAGTGAATGGAACACCTTGGAGCAGTACTTC; CDR3: CASSEWNTLEQYF
J: TRBJ2-2; D: -; V: TRBV27; size: -; DNA: TGTGCCAGCAGCCCCGGGACGGCGAACACCGGGGAGCTGTTTTTT; CDR3: CASSPGTANTGELFF
J: TRBJ1-2; D: -; V: TRBV2; size: -; DNA: TGTGCCAGCACAATAGCCAGTGAATTCCCCTATGGCTACACCTTC; CDR3: CASTIASEFPYGYTF
J: TRBJ1-5; D: -; V: TRBV19; size: few; DNA: TGTGCCAGCCGCCGTTCGGACAGTCGCAATCAGCCCCAGCATTTT; CDR3: CASRRSDSRNQPQHF
J: TRBJ2-1; D: -; V: TRBV7-3; size: -; DNA: TGTGCCAGCAGCTTTGACCCAAGCGGGCGGGACCCCAACAATGAGCAGTTCTTC; CDR3: CASSFDPSGRDPNNEQFF
J: TRBJ2-1; D: -; V: TRBV6-5; size: -; DNA: TGTGCCAGCAGTTCCCCTGGACAGGGAGGGAATGAGCAGTTCTTC; CDR3: CASSSPGQGGNEQFF
J: TRBJ2-1; D: -; V: TRBV7-8; size: -; DNA: TGTGCCAGCAGCGTAACTAGCTGGAATGAGCAGTTCTTC; CDR3: CASSVTSWNEQFF
J: TRBJ1-4; D: -; V: TRBV5-1; size: -; DNA: TGCGCCAGCAGCGCGGACTCGGGTGAAAAACTGTTTTTT; CDR3: CASSADSGEKLFF
J: TRBJ2-3; D: -; V: TRBV5-1; size: -; DNA: TGCGCCAGCAGCTTCGACGCTAGCACAGATACGCAGTATTTT; CDR3: CASSFDASTDTQYF
J: TRBJ2-5; D: -; V: TRBV29-1; size: -; DNA: TGCAGCGTTTCCACAGAGAGCCCGTGGGGGGCCCAGTACTTC; CDR3: CSVSTESPWGAQYF
J: TRBJ2-7; D: TRBD2; V: TRBV5-8; size: -; DNA: TGTGCCAGCAGCCCATGGGGGGGTCGGGAGCAGTACTTC; CDR3: CASSPWGGREQYF
J: TRBJ1-1; D: -; V: TRBV5-1; size: -; DNA: TGCGCCAGCAGCTTGGGTCATGGGAACACTGAAGCTTTCTTT; CDR3: CASSLGHGNTEAFF
J: TRBJ2-7; D: -; V: TRBV4-1; size: -; DNA: TGCGCCAGCAGCCACCCGGGACAAGGCTACGAGCAGTACTTC; CDR3: CASSHPGQGYEQYF
J: TRBJ2-2; D: -; V: TRBV6-1; size: few; DNA: TGTGCCAGCAGTGAAGCGGGGTCCACCGGGGAGCTGTTTTTT; CDR3: CASSEAGSTGELFF
J: TRBJ1-2; D: -; V: TRBV6-1; size: -; DNA: TGTGCCAGCAGTGAAGCGTATCCAGGGACGATAGGCTACACCTTC; CDR3: CASSEAYPGTIGYTF
J: TRBJ1-2; D: -; V: TRBV5-4; size: -; DNA: TGTGCCAGCAGCTTGGATCAGCGAGCTAACTATGGCTACACCTTC; CDR3: CASSLDQRANYGYTF
J: TRBJ2-3; D: TRBD1; V: TRBV5-1; size: -; DNA: TGCGCCAGCAGCGCACAGGGGGCTGCAGATACGCAGTATTTT; CDR3: CASSAQGAADTQYF
J: TRBJ1-5; D: -; V: TRBV6-1; size: -; DNA: TGTGCCGGTCCCAGTCATCAGGCCCAGCATTTT; CDR3: CAGPSHQAQHF
J: TRBJ2-6; D: TRBD1; V: TRBV19; size: -; DNA: TGTGCCACCCAACGCGCAGGGGGCTACCGTTCAGGGGCCAACGTCCTGACTTTC; CDR3: CATQRAGGYRSGANVLTF
J: TRBJ1-2; D: -; V: TRBV5-6; size: -; DNA: TGTGCCAGCAGCTTGAACTATGGCTACACCTTC; CDR3: CASSLNYGYTF
J: TRBJ1-2; D: -; V: TRBV13; size: -; DNA: TGTGCCAGCACCCGACGGGAGGATAGCTATGGCTACACCTTC; CDR3: CASTRREDSYGYTF
J: TRBJ1-1; D: -; V: TRBV6-5; size: -; DNA: TGTGCCAGCAGCCTTACCCAGGGAATTAACACTGAAGCTTTCTTT; CDR3: CASSLTQGINTEAFF
J: TRBJ2-7; D: TRBD1; V: TRBV7-9; size: -; DNA: TGTGCCAGCAGCTTGGGACAGGGGGTCGGCGAGCAGTACTTC; CDR3: CASSLGQGVGEQYF
J: TRBJ2-1; D: -; V: TRBV2; size: -; DNA: TGTGCCAGCCGTATGGGACCTGGGGTGGGGGGTGAGCAGTTCTTC; CDR3: CASRMGPGVGGEQFF
J: TRBJ2-7; D: TRBD2; V: TRBV10-3; size: -; DNA: TGTGCCATCACCCAGACTAGCGGCAAGGAGCAGTACTTC; CDR3: CAITQTSGKEQYF